This TCR beta chain derives from a study of cytomegalovirus exposure and HLA in healthy donors. Study results and limitations: Around 160 TCR beta chains were listed as cytomegalovirus-associated. Specific recognition of CMV antigens was confirmed in vitro for a few chains (all CMV-associated).

This table comes from immunoSEQ multiplex PCR, and its TCRdb copy is limited to in-frame clones, with some not included. The profile shows roughly 300,000 clones, around 90% of them singletons. Germline CDR1 is SGHRS and CDR2 is YFSETQ. V lost 0 bases, J lost 4 bases, and 7 bases lay in between. This CDR3 comprises 13 residues. Concerning this clone itself: Its antigen remains unidentified.

The sequencing sample was made of PBMCs. The receptor was isolated from a woman aged 30 to 39 in good health and CMV-seropositive. The chain joins TRBV5-1 to TRBJ2-5, with D hard to call. The CDR3 reads CASSLAGLETQYF. CDR3 bases: TGCGCCAGCAGCTTGGCAGGATTAGAGACCCAGTACTTC.